These 26 T cell receptor beta chains were sequenced from one sample in a study of T cell responses to AZD1222 COVID-19 vaccine. Produced via immunoSEQ multiplex PCR; TCRdb's table is partial and in-frame only. The sample has more than 85,000 clones; roughly nine tenths are singletons. Material: peripheral blood, obtained on day 0 of AZD1222 vaccination. The origin of the receptors is an adult in good health.

The J gene is TRBJ1-2, the V gene TRBV2; TRBD1 agrees at 8 bases. The CDR3 loop spans 15 amino acids. Germline values: CDR1 SNHLY, CDR2 FYNNEI. The trim removed 4 bases at V and 0 bases at J, leaving 4 bases unmatched. Written as DNA, the CDR3 is TGTGCCAGCAGTGGGACGACAGGGGCTAACTATGGCTACACCTTC. Translated: CASSGTTGANYGYTF.

This clone was seen only once. The chain uses TRBV19 and TRBJ2-3; D gene unclear. V gave up 0 bases and J gave up 0 bases, with 10 bases separating them. There are 16 residues in the CDR3. Per germline, CDR1 LNHDA and CDR2 SQIVND (reference sequence). The CDR3 sequence: CASSIDHSPSTDTQYF. CDR3 coding DNA: TGTGCCAGTAGTATAGATCACTCCCCAAGCACAGATACGCAGTATTTT.

The chain has TRBV19 and TRBJ1-1, with 7 bases that match TRBD1. Germline lookup yields CDR1 LNHDA and CDR2 SQIVND (reference sequence). Trimming at V came to 5 bases and at J to 0 bases, leaving 9 bases not matched to a gene. The CDR3 loop spans 16 amino acids. The CDR3 reads CASSWRTGQMNTEAFF. The CDR3 DNA reads as TGTGCCAGTAGTTGGCGTACGGGACAGATGAACACTGAAGCTTTCTTT.

The rearrangement uses TRBV7-9 and TRBJ1-2, with 9 bases that match TRBD1. Looked up from germline, CDR1 is SEHNR and CDR2 is FQNEAQ (reference sequence). The CDR3 loop spans 16 amino acids. Losses at the gene ends were 5 bases for V and 6 bases for J; bases not matched to a gene: 13. CDR3 residues: CASSLGGQGATNGYTF. The CDR3 coding sequence is TGTGCCAGCAGCCTAGGGGGACAGGGAGCCACCAATGGCTACACCTTC. Full variable domain (missing parts from reference TRBV7-9 and TRBJ1-2): DTGVSQNPRHKITKRGQNVTFRCDPISEHNRLYWYRQTLGQGPEFLTYFQNEAQLEKSRLLSDRFSAERPKGSFSTLEIQRTEQGDSAMYLCASSLGGQGATNGYTFGSGTRLTVV.

The chain carries TRBV5-1 and TRBJ1-2; D is unclear. Germline CDR1 reads SGHRS; CDR2 reads YFSETQ. Trimming took 4 bases from V and 2 from J, leaving 9 bases between them. The CDR3 has 13 residues. The CDR3 spells CASSNFWNYGYTF. CDR3 DNA: TGCGCCAGCAGCAACTTCTGGAACTATGGCTACACCTTC. Drawing the rest from reference TRBV5-1 and TRBJ1-2, the complete variable domain is KAGVTQTPRYLIKTRGQQVTLSCSPISGHRSVSWYQQTPGQGLQFLFEYFSETQRNKGNFPGRFSGRQFSNSRSEMNVSTLELGDSALYLCASSNFWNYGYTFGSGTRLTVV.

The chain links TRBV7-2 to TRBJ2-7; D possibly corresponds to TRBD1 (5 bases). Per the germline V gene, CDR1 is SGHTA and CDR2 is FQGNSA. This CDR3 spans 16 amino acids. The ends were cut back, 1 base at V and 9 bases at J, with 22 bases in the middle. The CDR3 reads CASSLVQGRVGVSQYF. CDR3 in DNA: TGTGCCAGCAGCTTAGTCCAGGGCAGGGTTGGCGTCTCGCAGTACTTC.

The J gene is TRBJ1-1, the V gene TRBV10-3; D perhaps matches TRBD1 (5 bases). Trimming left V 6 bases short and J 11 bases short, with 13 bases between. The CDR3 has 11 amino acids. The germline V gene has CDR1 ENHRY and CDR2 SYGVKD. CDR3 DNA sequence: TGTGCCATCAGCCGGGGGACTGGGGCTTTCTTT. Protein product: CAISRGTGAFF.

This chain uses TRBV10-1 with TRBJ2-3; 7 bases are shared with TRBD1. CDR1 and CDR2 from the germline V gene are WNHNN and SYGVQD (reference sequence). CDR3 size: 13 residues. V trimming: 6 bases; J trimming: 5 bases; junction bases outside the gene matches: 5. Here the CDR3 DNA reads TGCGCCAGCAGCGACAGGGCGAAAGATACGCAGTATTTT. This gives the protein CASSDRAKDTQYF.

This clone was seen only once. The V call is TRBV5-1, the J call TRBJ2-6, with D possibly being TRBD1 or TRBD2 (5 bases each). The CDR3 spans 15 residues. V lost 0 bases to trimming and J lost 2 bases, with 6 bases between them. Germline V CDR1 and CDR2: SGHRS, YFSETQ. The DNA of the CDR3 is TGCGCCAGCAGCTTGGGAGGGGCTGGGGCCAACGTCCTGACTTTC. Amino acid sequence: CASSLGGAGANVLTF.

The chain is built from TRBV5-4 and TRBJ1-3; a possible D gene is TRBD1 (6 bases). This CDR3 is 15 amino acids long. Germline loops: CDR1 SGHNT, CDR2 YYREEE (reference sequence). The V gene lost 3 bases and the J gene lost 1 base, with 11 bases spanning the gap. The CDR3 loop reads CASSYGTQSGNTIYF. The CDR3 nucleotides read TGTGCCAGCAGCTACGGGACACAGTCTGGAAACACCATATATTTT.

The rearrangement links TRBV27 to TRBJ1-1, with TRBD1 identical over 7 bases. Per germline, CDR1 MNHEY and CDR2 SMNVEV (reference sequence). The J segment lost 4 bases and the V segment lost 5 bases, leaving 4 bases of the junction unmatched. The CDR3 covers 13 residues. CDR3 protein: CASSPGGTTEAFF. Written as DNA, the CDR3 is TGTGCCAGCAGTCCAGGGGGAACCACTGAAGCTTTCTTT.

As DNA, the CDR3 is TGTGCCATCGCGGTAGGGGCGGAGAGCACAGATACGCAGTATTTT. It yields the protein CAIAVGAESTDTQYF. The chain employs TRBV10-3 and TRBJ2-3, with a weak D call TRBD1 (5 bases). This CDR3 has 15 residues. Trimming left V 8 bases short and J 0 bases short, with 15 bases between. Germline-derived CDR1 and CDR2 are ENHRY and SYGVKD.

This sequence joins TRBV2 and TRBJ2-7; D uncertain. The CDR3 is 15 amino acids. The V end lost 3 bases, the J end lost 2 bases, and 14 bases lay between the germline ends. Per germline, CDR1 SNHLY and CDR2 FYNNEI. The CDR3 loop reads CASSEGARTAYEQYF. In DNA, the CDR3 is TGTGCCAGCAGTGAGGGCGCCCGAACCGCCTACGAGCAGTACTTC.

The gene calls are TRBV28 and TRBJ1-4; the D gene is possibly TRBD1 (5 bases). CDR3 length: 14 amino acids. Deletions cut 10 bases from V and 7 bases from J, with 19 bases between. CDR1 MDHEN and CDR2 SYDVKM come from the germline V gene. CDR3 loop: CATGRHQLSEKLFF. The CDR3, as DNA: TGTGCCACAGGGAGGCATCAGCTGAGTGAAAAACTGTTTTTT.

The chain recombines TRBV9 with TRBJ2-7; 9 bases agree with TRBD2. The CDR3 is 20 amino acids. J was trimmed by 0 bases and V by 0 bases; bases with no gene match: 16. Germline lookup yields CDR1 SGDLS and CDR2 YYNGEE. The CDR3, as DNA: TGTGCCAGCAGCGTAGCTACTGGGATAGCGGGAGCCGCCAGCTCCTACGAGCAGTACTTC. It yields the protein CASSVATGIAGAASSYEQYF.

The chain uses TRBV6-1 and TRBJ2-5, with 10 bases matching TRBD1. Germline CDR1 reads MNHNS; CDR2 reads SASEGT. The CDR3 has 15 amino acids. V trimming: 3 bases; J trimming: 2 bases; junction bases outside the gene matches: 3. CDR3 sequence (DNA): TGTGCCAGCAGTGAGGACAGGGGGGTTCAAGAGACCCAGTACTTC. Translated: CASSEDRGVQETQYF.

The gene calls are TRBV19 and TRBJ2-1; no definite D call. This CDR3 spans 11 amino acids. The V gene lost 8 bases and the J gene lost 7 bases, with 9 bases spanning the gap. Germline CDR1 is LNHDA and CDR2 is SQIVND (reference sequence). This CDR3 is CASGPQNEQFF. For the CDR3, the DNA is TGTGCCAGTGGACCCCAGAATGAGCAGTTCTTC.

The CDR3, as DNA: TGTGCCAGCAGCAAGGGAGGGTATAATGAAAAACTGTTTTTT. Encoded protein: CASSKGGYNEKLFF. The chain has TRBV6-5 and TRBJ1-4; D gene unclear. The germline CDR1 and CDR2 sequences are MNHEY and SVGAGI. This CDR3 spans 14 amino acids. V was pared by 6 bases and J by 4 bases, with 12 bases between.

This chain joins TRBV6-5 and TRBJ1-5, with D possibly being TRBD1 (6 bases). There are 13 residues in the CDR3. CDR1 and CDR2 from the germline V gene are MNHEY and SVGAGI. V was pared by 6 bases and J by 0 bases, with 6 bases between. The chain's CDR3 is CASRGASNQPQHF. For the CDR3, the DNA is TGTGCCAGCAGGGGGGCTAGCAATCAGCCCCAGCATTTT.

The chain recombines TRBV27 with TRBJ2-3; D perhaps matches TRBD1 (6 bases). This CDR3 is 15 amino acids long. Germline V gives CDR1 MNHEY, CDR2 SMNVEV (reference sequence). Trimming cost V 7 bases and J 7 bases, with 21 bases left between them. The CDR3: CASIPHGTQAHTQYF. The CDR3 region has the DNA TGTGCCAGCATCCCCCATGGGACACAGGCCCATACGCAGTATTTT.

The rearrangement joins TRBV19 to TRBJ1-5; no reliable D call. V gave up 1 base and J gave up 0 bases, with 10 bases separating them. The germline gives CDR1 LNHDA, CDR2 SQIVND (reference sequence). This CDR3 region has 16 residues. The CDR3 nucleotides are TGTGCCAGTAGTATAGTACGAGGATATAGCAATCAGCCCCAGCATTTT. Translation gives CASSIVRGYSNQPQHF.

The rearrangement joins TRBV6-2 or TRBV6-3 to TRBJ2-3; a possible D gene is TRBD2 (7 bases). The germline gives CDR1 MNHEY, CDR2 SVGEGT. The CDR3 runs to 17 residues. V was trimmed by 0 bases and J by 3 bases, leaving 16 bases between them. CDR3 sequence (DNA): TGTGCCAGCAGTTACTCGATGAACGGGGGGCGAACAGATACGCAGTATTTT. Protein product: CASSYSMNGGRTDTQYF.

This chain connects TRBV5-1 to TRBJ1-1; D is perhaps TRBD1 (6 bases). CDR1 and CDR2 from the germline V gene are SGHRS and YFSETQ. There are 14 residues in the CDR3. Trimming removed 4 bases from V and 4 bases from J, with 14 bases in between. As DNA, the CDR3 is TGCGCCAGCAGCCTTAGTCAGGGGAGCACTGAAGCTTTCTTT. It translates to CASSLSQGSTEAFF.

This chain links TRBV3-1 (or the pseudogene TRBV3-2) with TRBJ1-5; a possible D gene is TRBD1 (5 bases). Trimming stripped 10 bases from V and 4 bases from J, with 14 bases between. Looked up from germline, CDR1 is LGHDT and CDR2 is YNNKEL (reference sequence). The CDR3 runs to 13 residues. CDR3 coding DNA: TGTGCCAAACAGGAGTATGTTAATCAGCCCCAGCATTTT. Translation: CAKQEYVNQPQHF.

The count of this clone is one. The chain joins TRBV6-2 or TRBV6-3 to TRBJ1-4, with 8 nucleotides matching TRBD1. The CDR3 consists of 15 residues. Trimming cost V 1 base and J 8 bases; bases outside gene matches: 6. Germline V lookup: CDR1 MNHEY, CDR2 SVGEGT. The CDR3 reads CASSYWTGNGEKLFF. CDR3 sequence (DNA): TGTGCCAGCAGTTACTGGACAGGGAACGGAGAAAAACTGTTTTTT.

The chain uses TRBV7-8 and TRBJ1-6; no clear D gene. Germline V lookup: CDR1 SGHVS, CDR2 FQNEAQ. The CDR3 is 14 residues long. V was pared by 1 base and J by 10 bases, with 11 bases between. The CDR3 nucleotides are TGTGCCAGCAGCTTAGGGACCTTTGGGTCACCCCTCCACTTT. Encoded protein: CASSLGTFGSPLHF.